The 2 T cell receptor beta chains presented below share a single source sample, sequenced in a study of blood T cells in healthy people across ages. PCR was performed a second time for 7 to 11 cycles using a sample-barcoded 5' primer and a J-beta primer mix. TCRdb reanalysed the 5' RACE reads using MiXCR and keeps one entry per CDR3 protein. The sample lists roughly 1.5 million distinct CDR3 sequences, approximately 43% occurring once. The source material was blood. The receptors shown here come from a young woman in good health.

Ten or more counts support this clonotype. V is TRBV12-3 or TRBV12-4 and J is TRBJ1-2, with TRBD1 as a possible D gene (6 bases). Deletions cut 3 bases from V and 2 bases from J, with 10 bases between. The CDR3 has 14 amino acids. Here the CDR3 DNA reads TGTGCCAGCAGTTTCGGAACAGGGAACTATGGCTACACCTTC. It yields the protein CASSFGTGNYGYTF.

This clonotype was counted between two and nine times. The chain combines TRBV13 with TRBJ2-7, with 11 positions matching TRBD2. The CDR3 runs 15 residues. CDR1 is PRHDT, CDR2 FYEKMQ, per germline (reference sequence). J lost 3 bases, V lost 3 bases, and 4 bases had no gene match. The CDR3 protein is CASSLAGTSGYEQYF. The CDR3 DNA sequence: TGTGCCAGCAGCTTGGCCGGGACTAGCGGCTACGAGCAGTACTTC.